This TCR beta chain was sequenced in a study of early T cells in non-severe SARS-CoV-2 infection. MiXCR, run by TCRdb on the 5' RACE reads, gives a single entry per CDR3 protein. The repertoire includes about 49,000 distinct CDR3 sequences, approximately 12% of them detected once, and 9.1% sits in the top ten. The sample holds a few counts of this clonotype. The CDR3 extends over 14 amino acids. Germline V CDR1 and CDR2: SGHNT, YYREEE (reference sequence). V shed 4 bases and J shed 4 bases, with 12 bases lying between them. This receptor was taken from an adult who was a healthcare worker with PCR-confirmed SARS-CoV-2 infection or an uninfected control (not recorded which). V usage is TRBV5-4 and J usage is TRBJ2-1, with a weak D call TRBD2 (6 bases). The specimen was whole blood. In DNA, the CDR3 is TGTGCCAGCAGCCCGGGAGCGCGGTACAATGAGCAGTTCTTC. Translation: CASSPGARYNEQFF.